Listed below are T cell receptor beta chains from one sample, sequenced in a study of cytotoxic CD8 clonotypes in ibrutinib-treated CLL. Assay: immunoSEQ multiplex PCR; the TCRdb copy retains only in-frame clones and omits some. The repertoire includes about 130,000 clones, roughly 84% of them detected once, and 3.3% sits in the top ten. This material consisted of PBMCs, taken after 24 months of ibrutinib treatment. These receptors came from a human donor with chronic lymphocytic leukemia. Both conserved end residues are part of each CDR3. A D gene is named only where the DNA matches it firmly. The size field is filled for only some rows; it gives once, few, many or a size class.

J,V,size,D,length,CDR3,DNA
TRBJ2-1,TRBV14,.,TRBD2,17,CASSLRGRTSSYNEQFF,TGTGCCAGCAGCCTGAGAGGACGGACTAGCTCCTACAATGAGCAGTTCTTC
TRBJ2-7,TRBV28,.,TRBD1,15,CASSLTGATRYEQYF,TGTGCCAGCAGCCTCACAGGGGCCACTCGATACGAGCAGTACTTC
TRBJ1-1,TRBV19,.,.,14,CASSPRTGYTEAFF,TGTGCCAGTAGTCCCCGGACGGGCTACACTGAAGCTTTCTTT
TRBJ2-5,TRBV7-2,.,.,14,CASSLAGSGQTQYF,TGTGCCAGCAGCTTAGCTGGGAGCGGCCAGACCCAGTACTTC
TRBJ2-5,TRBV7-2,.,TRBD2,17,CASSLAGLAGGQETQYF,TGTGCCAGCAGCTTAGCGGGGCTAGCGGGGGGCCAAGAGACCCAGTACTTC
TRBJ2-7,TRBV5-1,.,.,14,CASSEQTVQPVPYF,TGCGCCAGCAGCGAACAGACAGTCCAACCTGTTCCGTACTTC
TRBJ2-3,TRBV4-2,.,TRBD2,15,CASSRRLADTDTQYF,TGTGCCAGCAGCCGTCGACTAGCGGACACAGATACGCAGTATTTT
TRBJ2-7,TRBV15,.,TRBD1,15,CATSSGTGLRHEQYF,TGTGCCACCAGCAGTGGGACAGGGTTAAGGCACGAGCAGTACTTC
TRBJ1-2,TRBV5-1,.,.,14,CASSLAGASYGYTF,TGCGCCAGCAGCTTGGCCGGGGCCAGCTATGGCTACACCTTC
TRBJ1-1,TRBV6-6,.,.,13,CASSRQMNTEAFF,TGTGCCAGCAGCCGCCAGATGAACACTGAAGCTTTCTTT
TRBJ1-5,TRBV7-2,.,.,15,CASSLAASGNQPQHF,TGTGCCAGCAGCTTAGCGGCGTCAGGCAATCAGCCCCAGCATTTT
TRBJ1-2,TRBV28,.,TRBD1,13,CASRPGTAYGYTF,TGTGCCAGCAGACCCGGGACAGCGTATGGCTACACCTTC
TRBJ2-7,TRBV5-3,few,.,15,CARSRWSAVWREQYF,TGTGCCAGAAGCCGGTGGTCAGCGGTCTGGCGGGAGCAGTACTTC
TRBJ1-1,TRBV11-3,.,.,16,CASSLGSGSLNTEAFF,TGTGCCAGCAGCCTAGGATCCGGGTCCCTGAACACTGAAGCTTTCTTT
TRBJ2-1,TRBV7-3,.,.,13,CASSLGPPNEQFF,TGTGCCAGCAGCTTAGGACCCCCCAATGAGCAGTTCTTC
TRBJ2-1,TRBV11-2,.,TRBD1,15,CASSLDGTGYNEQFF,TGTGCCAGCAGCTTAGACGGGACAGGCTACAATGAGCAGTTCTTC
TRBJ2-3,TRBV5-4,.,.,14,CASSEGGLTDTQYF,TGTGCCAGCAGCGAAGGGGGGTTGACAGATACGCAGTATTTT
TRBJ2-7,TRBV6-1,.,.,11,CASIRGYEQYF,TGTGCCAGTATCAGGGGTTACGAGCAGTACTTC
TRBJ1-1,TRBV6-5,.,TRBD1,14,CASSHQGAGTEAFF,TGTGCCAGCAGTCACCAGGGGGCAGGCACTGAAGCTTTCTTT
TRBJ1-5,TRBV29-1,.,.,16,CSANFGPERGNQPQHF,TGCAGCGCCAACTTTGGGCCCGAGAGGGGCAATCAGCCCCAGCATTTT
TRBJ2-7,TRBV10-1,.,TRBD2,15,CASSASGGDSYEQYF,TGCGCCAGCAGCGCTAGCGGGGGCGACTCCTACGAGCAGTACTTC
TRBJ2-1,TRBV5-4,.,.,12,CASSLRGGEQFF,TGTGCCAGCAGCTTGAGGGGTGGTGAGCAGTTCTTC
TRBJ1-4,TRBV30,.,.,14,CAWSNGGSNEKLFF,TGTGCCTGGAGCAACGGGGGTAGTAATGAAAAACTGTTTTTT
TRBJ1-1,TRBV19,.,.,12,CASSFLNTEAFF,TGTGCCAGTAGTTTTCTGAACACTGAAGCTTTCTTT
TRBJ2-5,TRBV7-6,.,.,14,CASSSQAPHGGQYF,TGTGCCAGCAGCTCACAGGCGCCCCATGGAGGCCAGTACTTC
TRBJ2-3,TRBV7-2,.,.,15,CASSLTGLRTDTQYF,TGTGCCAGCAGCCTAACGGGACTTCGCACAGATACGCAGTATTTT